This T cell receptor (beta chain) was retrieved from a study of CD8 T cells in Susac syndrome (dated by TCRdb to about 2019). For context, the study as a whole: The study used repertoire sequencing to test whether antigen drove CD8+ T cell activation and differentiation in Susac syndrome. Results and caveats for the whole study, not just this receptor: The study acknowledged that relatively few individuals were included in the TCR sequencing and HLA analysis.

Including cysteine and phenylalanine, the CDR3 has 15 amino acids. The only DNA kept is the CDR3, 45 bases in frame from the first base. Trimming leaves V shorter by 4 bases and J shorter by 3 bases, with the junction holding 4 bases beyond the gene matches. To note about this clonotype: Its antigen is unknown. No base-level quality is on record; no much larger clone is a single base apart.

Peripheral blood CD8+ and CD4+ T cells from healthy donors, Susac syndrome patients and multiple sclerosis patients were profiled using high-throughput TCR beta sequencing. The healthy donors served as controls matched for age and sex. CD8+ TEMRA cells were enriched by FACS, while bulk CD8+ and CD4+ T cells were purified by magnetic negative isolation. Blood was drawn into EDTA tubes, processed within 24 hours, and PBMCs were isolated by density gradient centrifugation. PBMCs intended for TCR sequencing were cryopreserved in liquid nitrogen and were subsequently thawed in a 37 degrees C water bath. The sorted or isolated CD4+, CD8+ and CD8+ TEMRA cells had a purity of 90% or higher. RNA was extracted with the RNeasy kit and about 0.5 to 1 ug was reverse transcribed using random hexamers. TCR beta CDR3 regions were amplified with the immunoSEQ multiplex PCR assay covering 54 Vbeta and 13 Jbeta segments. To correct PCR amplification bias, a synthetic template baseline was used for both primer optimization and computational correction. Per the original workflow: Reads were assigned to V, D and J genes according to IMGT and analyzed in immunoSEQ Analyzer, with only productive sequences retained. Clonality was computed as one minus Shannon entropy normalized by log2 of the number of productive unique sequences. Public and private clones were assessed among the 100 most prevalent clones of each patient and control. Clones were defined as Susac-specific when absent from the healthy and MS cohorts, from about 970 published viral clones and from other ImmuneACCESS disease sequences. TCRdb reprocessed the public reads (quality trimming at Q25 with fastp, clone calling with MiXCR) and kept in-frame beta chains. All rows with the same CDR3 protein become a single entry with the most common DNA and genes. In this record, the V and J calls reflect TCRdb's handling and not the investigators' own analysis. The sample table holds roughly 160,000 distinct CDR3 sequences, of which 90% to 95% were seen once. The ten largest clones capture over 0.12% of the sample.

The clonotype comes from a human donor in good health. The material sequenced was CD4+ T cells from PBMCs. Rearrangement joined TRBV12-3 or TRBV12-4 to TRBJ2-1; 9 bases in between match TRBD2. This receptor carries the CDR3 CASSSRLAVYNEQFF. The DNA sequence is TGTGCCAGCAGTTCTCGACTAGCGGTCTACAATGAGCAGTTCTTC.